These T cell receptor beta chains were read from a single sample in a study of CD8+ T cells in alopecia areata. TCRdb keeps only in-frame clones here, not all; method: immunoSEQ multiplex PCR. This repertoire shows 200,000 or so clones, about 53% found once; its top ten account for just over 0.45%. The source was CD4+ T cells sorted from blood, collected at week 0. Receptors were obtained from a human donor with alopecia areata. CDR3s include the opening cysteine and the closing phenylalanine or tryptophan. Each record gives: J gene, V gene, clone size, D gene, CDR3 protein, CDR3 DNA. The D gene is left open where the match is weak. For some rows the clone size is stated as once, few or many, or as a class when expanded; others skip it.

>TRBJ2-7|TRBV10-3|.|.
CAISGTSYEQYF
TGTGCCATCAGCGGGACTTCCTACGAGCAGTACTTC
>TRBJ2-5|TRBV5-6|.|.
CASSLDPASETQYF
TGTGCCAGCAGCTTAGATCCCGCATCGGAGACCCAGTACTTC
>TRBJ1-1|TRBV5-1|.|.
CASSGTGSRTEAFF
TGCGCCAGCAGCGGAACAGGGTCTCGGACTGAAGCTTTCTTT
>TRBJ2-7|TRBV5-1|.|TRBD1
CASSPAGQGRHEQYF
TGCGCCAGCAGCCCTGCTGGACAGGGGAGACACGAGCAGTACTTC
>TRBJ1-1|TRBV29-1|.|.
CSGQVRVNTEAFF
TGCAGCGGACAGGTTCGGGTGAACACTGAAGCTTTCTTT
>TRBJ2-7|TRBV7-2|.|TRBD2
CASSLSGGSSYEQYF
TGTGCCAGCAGCTTGAGCGGGGGGAGCTCCTACGAGCAGTACTTC
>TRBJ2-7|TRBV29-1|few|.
CSVERQGGNEQYF
TGCAGCGTTGAACGGCAGGGAGGTAACGAGCAGTACTTC
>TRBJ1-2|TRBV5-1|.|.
CASSLDLANYGYTF
TGCGCCAGCAGCTTGGACCTAGCTAACTATGGCTACACCTTC
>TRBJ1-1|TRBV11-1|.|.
CASRERRGRDSGTEAFF
TGTGCCAGCAGAGAGAGGAGAGGACGTGATTCGGGCACTGAAGCTTTCTTT
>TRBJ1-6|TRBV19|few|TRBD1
CASTSGTGGVGSPLHF
TGTGCCAGTACTTCCGGGACAGGGGGCGTCGGTTCACCCCTCCACTTT
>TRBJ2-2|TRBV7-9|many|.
CASSFANAGELFF
TGTGCCAGCAGCTTCGCGAATGCCGGGGAGCTGTTTTTT
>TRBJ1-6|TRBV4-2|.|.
CASSQKILPTEFGRSPLHF
TGTGCCAGCAGCCAAAAAATCTTACCTACAGAATTCGGTAGATCACCCCTCCACTTT
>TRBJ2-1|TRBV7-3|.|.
CASSLTESVGQFF
TGTGCCAGCAGCTTAACCGAGTCGGTTGGGCAGTTCTTC
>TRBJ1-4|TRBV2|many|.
CASMYGTYNEKLFF
TGTGCCAGCATGTACGGGACCTACAATGAAAAACTGTTTTTT
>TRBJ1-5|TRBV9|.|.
CASSRVGGAGQPQHF
TGTGCCAGCAGCCGAGTGGGGGGGGCAGGTCAGCCCCAGCATTTT
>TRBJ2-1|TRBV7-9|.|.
CASSPRLGTSWNEQFF
TGTGCCAGCAGCCCTAGGTTAGGGACTTCTTGGAATGAGCAGTTCTTC
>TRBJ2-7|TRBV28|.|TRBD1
CASSAGTGTYF
TGTGCCAGCAGTGCTGGGACAGGGACGTACTTC
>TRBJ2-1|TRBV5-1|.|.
CASSIDSEQFF
TGCGCCAGCAGCATAGACAGTGAGCAGTTCTTC
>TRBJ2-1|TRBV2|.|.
CASSELANEQFF
TGTGCCAGCAGTGAGCTAGCAAATGAGCAGTTCTTC
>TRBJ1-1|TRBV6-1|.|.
CASSEALGRLEAFF
TGTGCCAGCAGTGAAGCGCTGGGTCGGCTTGAAGCTTTCTTT
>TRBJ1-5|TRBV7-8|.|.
CASSFRDTGSWPQHF
TGTGCCAGCAGCTTCCGGGACACTGGTTCGTGGCCCCAGCATTTT
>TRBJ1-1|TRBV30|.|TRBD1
CAWRNLGTGNTEAFF
TGTGCCTGGAGGAACCTCGGGACAGGGAACACTGAAGCTTTCTTT
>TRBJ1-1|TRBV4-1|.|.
CASSSSGTLLNTEAFF
TGCGCCAGCAGTTCCTCCGGGACGCTATTGAACACTGAAGCTTTCTTT
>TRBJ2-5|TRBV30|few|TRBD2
CAWVAPGGYQETQYF
TGTGCCTGGGTGGCACCGGGAGGGTACCAAGAGACCCAGTACTTC
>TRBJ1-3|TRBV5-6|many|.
CASSLEPDSSGNTIYF
TGTGCCAGCAGCTTGGAGCCGGACAGCTCTGGAAACACCATATATTTT
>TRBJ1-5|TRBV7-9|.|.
CASSPGGYNQPQHF
TGTGCCAGCAGCCCGGGGGGCTACAATCAGCCCCAGCATTTT
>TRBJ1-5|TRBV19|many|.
CASSIEGFDVELIQPQHF
TGTGCCAGTAGTATTGAGGGGTTTGACGTCGAGCTGATCCAGCCCCAGCATTTT
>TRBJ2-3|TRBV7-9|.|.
CASSPNLGTDTQYF
TGTGCCAGCAGTCCAAACCTAGGCACAGATACGCAGTATTTT
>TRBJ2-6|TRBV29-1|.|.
CSALRTADSGANVLTF
TGCAGCGCCCTTAGGACAGCAGACTCTGGGGCCAACGTCCTGACTTTC
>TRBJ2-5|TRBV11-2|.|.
CASSFGPQETQYF
TGTGCCAGCAGCTTTGGGCCCCAAGAGACCCAGTACTTC
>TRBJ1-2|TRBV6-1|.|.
CASSVTGLGGYTF
TGTGCCAGCAGTGTAACTGGCCTCGGTGGCTACACCTTC
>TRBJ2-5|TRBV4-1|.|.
CASSLLDRPKGQETQYF
TGCGCCAGCAGCCTGCTCGATAGGCCCAAGGGACAAGAGACCCAGTACTTC
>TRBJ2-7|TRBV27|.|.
CASSLGANSYEQYF
TGTGCCAGCAGTTTAGGAGCCAATTCCTACGAGCAGTACTTC
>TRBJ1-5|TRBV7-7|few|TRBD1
CASSLGTGGNQPQHF
TGTGCTAGCAGCTTAGGGACAGGGGGCAATCAGCCCCAGCATTTT
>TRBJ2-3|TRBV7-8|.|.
CASSPGGPLSGDTQYF
TGTGCCAGCAGCCCCGGGGGGCCTCTATCAGGAGATACGCAGTATTTT
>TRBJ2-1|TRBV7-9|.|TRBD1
CASSPAGGSHNEQFF
TGTGCCAGCAGCCCCGCAGGGGGTTCCCACAATGAGCAGTTCTTC
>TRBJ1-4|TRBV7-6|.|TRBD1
CASSLRTGGYGEKLFF
TGTGCCAGCAGCTTGAGGACAGGAGGATATGGGGAAAAACTGTTTTTT
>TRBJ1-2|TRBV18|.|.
CASSRQDTSNGYTF
TGTGCCAGCTCACGCCAAGACACCTCTAATGGCTACACCTTC
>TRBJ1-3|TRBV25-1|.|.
CASYGVHTIYF
TGTGCCAGCTACGGGGTCCACACCATATATTTT
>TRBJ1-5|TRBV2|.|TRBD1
CASNLGQAGQPQHF
TGTGCCAGCAACCTGGGACAGGCGGGCCAGCCCCAGCATTTT
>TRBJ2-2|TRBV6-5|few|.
CASSYSSQRELFF
TGTGCCAGCAGTTACTCGAGTCAGCGAGAGCTGTTTTTT
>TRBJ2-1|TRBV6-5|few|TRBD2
CASSYSSGRDGGQFF
TGTGCCAGCAGTTACTCTAGCGGGAGGGATGGCGGGCAGTTCTTC
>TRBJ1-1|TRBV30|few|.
CAWTQYGFEAFF
TGTGCCTGGACCCAGTATGGGTTTGAAGCTTTCTTT
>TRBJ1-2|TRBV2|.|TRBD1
CASSQGGLLRGYTF
TGTGCCAGCAGCCAAGGGGGCCTTCTTAGGGGCTACACCTTC
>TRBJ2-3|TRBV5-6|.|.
CASSWGTITADTQYF
TGTGCCAGCAGCTGGGGGACAATTACCGCAGATACGCAGTATTTT
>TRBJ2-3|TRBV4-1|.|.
CASSQENGDSTDTQYF
TGCGCCAGCAGCCAAGAAAATGGGGACAGCACAGATACGCAGTATTTT
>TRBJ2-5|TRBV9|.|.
CASSVGPGRETQYF
TGTGCCAGCAGCGTAGGCCCCGGGAGAGAGACCCAGTACTTC
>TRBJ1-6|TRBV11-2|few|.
CASSLERGWGSPLHF
TGTGCCAGCAGCTTAGAACGGGGCTGGGGTTCACCCCTCCACTTT